These 29 T cell receptor beta chains share one sample of origin, sequenced in a study of T cells expressing NK-cell markers. TCRdb re-called the 5' RACE reads; one entry per CDR3 protein, DNA not given. The table for this sample gives about 260,000 distinct CDR3 sequences. The sequenced sample consisted of blood T cells: a sorted CD56 or NKG2C T cell subset, CD4+ or CD8+ T cells, or bulk PBMC T cells (not recorded which). The receptors were sampled from a man aged 18 to 35 in good health.

The chain uses TRBV29-1 and TRBJ2-7; TCRdb's assignment of TRBD1 cannot be checked, as there is no DNA. Germline CDR1 is SQVTM and CDR2 is ANQGSEA. CDR3 length: 13 amino acids. The CDR3 loop is CSVAQGASYEQYF.

This sequence joins TRBV20-1 and TRBJ2-1; TCRdb designates TRBD1, a call that cannot be tested without DNA. The CDR3 runs to 13 residues. Per the germline V gene, CDR1 is DFQATT and CDR2 is SNEGSKA (reference sequence). CDR3 amino acids: CSARPGAVYEQFF.

This chain connects TRBV5-1 to TRBJ2-2; no DNA is available, so the TRBD1 call from TCRdb remains unchecked. CDR3 size: 13 residues. Germline loops: CDR1 SGHRS, CDR2 YFSETQ. This chain's CDR3 is CASSSSGSGELFF. The whole variable domain, filled in from reference TRBV5-1 and TRBJ2-2, reads KAGVTQTPRYLIKTRGQQVTLSCSPISGHRSVSWYQQTPGQGLQFLFEYFSETQRNKGNFPGRFSGRQFSNSRSEMNVSTLELGDSALYLCASSSSGSGELFFGEGSRLTVL.

The chain is built from TRBV5-1 and TRBJ2-7; the TCRdb call, TRBD2, lacks DNA for checking. CDR1 SGHRS and CDR2 YFSETQ come from the germline V gene. The CDR3 is made up of 17 amino acids. This chain's CDR3 is CASSLAGSSGLAPEQYF.

The rearrangement links TRBV25-1 to TRBJ2-5; the D gene TCRdb calls, TRBD1, cannot be checked with no DNA. Germline V gene sequence: CDR1 MGHDK, CDR2 SYGVNS. The CDR3 runs to 16 residues. The chain's CDR3 is CASSESGGRGGETQYF.

The rearrangement uses TRBV2 and TRBJ1-2; TCRdb calls TRBD1, which cannot be checked without DNA. Germline lookup yields CDR1 SNHLY and CDR2 FYNNEI. CDR3 length: 13 residues. The CDR3 protein is CASSVQPPNGYTF.

The gene calls are TRBV11-1 and TRBJ2-1; without DNA, the TCRdb call of TRBD2 cannot be checked. This CDR3 is built from 15 residues. The germline CDR1 and CDR2 sequences are SGHAT and FQDESV (reference sequence). Here the CDR3 reads CASKTLAGDYNEQFF.

The chain links TRBV4-1 to TRBJ2-1. CDR3 length: 17 amino acids. In germline, CDR1 is MGHRA, CDR2 YSYEKL. The CDR3 is CASSPPSSLGSYNEQFF.

This chain uses TRBV7-9 with TRBJ2-1. Germline CDR1 and CDR2: SEHNR and FQNEAQ (reference sequence). The CDR3 runs to 14 residues. The CDR3 protein is CASSFGLASNEQFF.

J is TRBJ2-1 and V is TRBV29-1; TCRdb lists TRBD2, though no DNA is available to test this call. CDR3 length: 15 amino acids. Germline-derived CDR1 and CDR2 are SQVTM and ANQGSEA. The CDR3 here is CSVSYGTSGSNEQFF.

This chain uses TRBV12-3 or TRBV12-4 with TRBJ2-7; TCRdb selects TRBD2, and the lack of DNA leaves this call unchecked. The CDR3 consists of 15 residues. The CDR3 spells CASSLVAGDTSGQYF.

This chain uses TRBV5-4 with TRBJ2-1; there is no DNA to check the TCRdb D call of TRBD2. This CDR3 contains 16 residues. From germline, CDR1 is SGHNT and CDR2 YYREEE (reference sequence). The CDR3 sequence is CASSLVSGRFYNEQFF.

The J gene is TRBJ2-5, the V gene TRBV28; TCRdb returns TRBD1, unconfirmable since there is no DNA. The germline gives CDR1 MDHEN, CDR2 SYDVKM. The CDR3 loop spans 14 amino acids. The CDR3 loop reads CATVGQGEGETQYF. The full variable domain, with the rest looked up from reference TRBV28 and TRBJ2-5, is DVKVTQSSRYLVKRTGEKVFLECVQDMDHENMFWYRQDPGLGLRLIYFSYDVKMKEKGDIPEGYSVSREKKERFSLILESASTNQTSMYLCATVGQGEGETQYFGPGTRLLVL.

The V call is TRBV27, the J call TRBJ2-2; the D call of TRBD1 rests on TCRdb alone, since no DNA is present to check it. CDR1 and CDR2 (germline): MNHEY, SMNVEV (reference sequence). The CDR3 covers 17 residues. Here the CDR3 reads CASSGTGPGPWRARLFF.

The rearrangement uses TRBV6-2 or TRBV6-3 and TRBJ2-1; the TCRdb D gene call, TRBD2, has no DNA to confirm it. This CDR3 spans 16 amino acids. Germline assignment: CDR1 MNHEY and CDR2 SVGEGT. The CDR3 sequence: CASSYTFGRPGNEQFF.

This sequence joins TRBV6-5 and TRBJ2-7; TCRdb indicates TRBD1, and absent DNA this call remains unverified. The CDR3 totals 15 residues. The germline gives CDR1 MNHEY, CDR2 SVGAGI. CDR3 loop: CASTPGTALSYEQYF.

The chain couples TRBV20-1 to TRBJ2-7; TCRdb names TRBD2, which stays unverified in the absence of DNA. CDR3 length: 15 residues. CDR1 is DFQATT and CDR2 is SNEGSKA in the germline V gene (reference sequence). The CDR3 sequence is CSARGLAGGTYEQYF.

The chain couples TRBV20-1 to TRBJ2-5. The CDR3 totals 14 residues. Looked up from germline, CDR1 is DFQATT and CDR2 is SNEGSKA (reference sequence). CDR3 region: CSAIGGLYQETQYF.

This chain joins TRBV5-1 and TRBJ2-1; TCRdb's D call of TRBD1 is untestable without DNA. This CDR3 has 16 residues. Per germline, CDR1 SGHRS and CDR2 YFSETQ. The CDR3 spells CASSPQDRGGYNEQFF.

This chain connects TRBV12-3 or TRBV12-4 to TRBJ1-2. There are 12 residues in the CDR3. The CDR3 reads CATSRNNYGYTF.

The chain uses TRBV20-1 and TRBJ1-2. CDR1 and CDR2 from the germline V gene are DFQATT and SNEGSKA (reference sequence). The CDR3 runs 14 residues. The CDR3 sequence is CSASSRGGDYGYTF.

V and J are TRBV18 and TRBJ2-1; the D call from TCRdb, TRBD2, cannot be confirmed without DNA. Germline V gives CDR1 KGHSH, CDR2 LQKENI. There are 16 residues in the CDR3. The CDR3: CASSRRTSGSNGEQFF.

The rearrangement uses TRBV24-1 and TRBJ2-3. The CDR3 has 11 amino acids. Germline values: CDR1 KGHDR, CDR2 SFDVKD. The CDR3 sequence: CATSAFNTQYF.

V usage is TRBV6-5 and J usage is TRBJ1-1; lacking DNA, the TRBD1 call made by TCRdb goes unchecked. Germline V gives CDR1 MNHEY, CDR2 SVGAGI. The CDR3 runs to 15 residues. CDR3 amino acids: CASRSISGQGPEAFF.

This chain connects TRBV12-3 or TRBV12-4 to TRBJ2-3; TCRdb proposes TRBD1, but this gene call is untestable without DNA. This CDR3 spans 15 amino acids. CDR3: CASNIRDRGTDTQYF.

This chain uses TRBV11-2 with TRBJ2-4; TCRdb selects TRBD1, and the lack of DNA leaves this call unchecked. There are 19 residues in the CDR3. From germline, CDR1 is SGHAT and CDR2 FQNNGV. The CDR3 loop is CASSLDRGTGALAKNIQYF.

The chain combines TRBV9 with TRBJ2-1. This CDR3 comprises 15 residues. Germline V gives CDR1 SGDLS, CDR2 YYNGEE. The CDR3 region is CASSVGGGAFNEQFF.

The CDR3 here is CATSRDMGAKTDTQYF. The rearrangement uses TRBV15 and TRBJ2-3; TCRdb proposes TRBD1, but this gene call is untestable without DNA. Germline assignment: CDR1 LNHNV and CDR2 YYDKDF (reference sequence). The length of the CDR3 is 16 residues.

This chain joins TRBV7-9 and TRBJ2-2. Looked up from germline, CDR1 is SEHNR and CDR2 is FQNEAQ (reference sequence). The CDR3 loop spans 14 amino acids. CDR3: CASSLRLYTGELFF.